This entry lists 3 T cell receptor beta chains sequenced from one sample in a study of cytomegalovirus exposure and HLA in healthy donors. This PCR relied on a set of 60 Vbeta primers and 13 Jbeta primers. The repertoire was sequenced with immunoSEQ multiplex PCR; TCRdb's copy has only in-frame clones and lacks some. Altogether about 190,000 clones are present, roughly 83% being singletons, with the ten largest covering roughly 1.6%. Sequences were obtained from PBMCs. The receptors were sampled from a woman aged 45-59 years in good health and CMV-seronegative.

For the CDR3, the DNA is TGTGCCAGCAGCTTGCCTCCTGGGGACTACCAAAACATTCAGTACTTC. It translates to CASSLPPGDYQNIQYF. The chain couples TRBV7-9 to TRBJ2-4; the match to TRBD2 covers 7 bases. The CDR3 totals 16 residues. V gave up 3 bases and J gave up 5 bases; unmatched junction bases: 10. Germline CDR1 SEHNR, CDR2 FQNEAQ (reference sequence).

The chain carries TRBV15 and TRBJ1-4; D unclear. V lost 4 bases, J lost 5 bases, and 11 bases lay in between. Germline V gives CDR1 LNHNV, CDR2 YYDKDF (reference sequence). This CDR3 is 14 amino acids long. The CDR3 reads CATSTGKANEKLFF. As DNA, the CDR3 is TGTGCCACCAGCACGGGGAAAGCGAATGAAAAACTGTTTTTT.

The rearrangement joins TRBV7-3 to TRBJ1-1; TRBD1 matches 9 bases. This CDR3 has 17 amino acids. After removal of 5 bases from V and 4 bases from J, the junction contained 14 bases not matched to a gene. The germline gives CDR1 SGHTA, CDR2 FQGTGA. The CDR3 is CASSELPRDRVGTEAFF. CDR3 bases: TGTGCCAGCAGCGAACTCCCCCGGGACAGGGTGGGCACTGAAGCTTTCTTT.